Listed here is a single TCR beta chain. Its antigen is as yet unknown. This sample is part of a study of T-cell memory formation after mild COVID-19. Background on the study: For the most part, TCR clusters were specific to one donor.

5'RACE, which relied on constant-segment primers, yielded TCR alpha and TCR beta cDNA libraries carrying sample barcodes and UMIs. Each CDR3 protein is one row after TCRdb ran MiXCR on the 5' RACE reads. The sample records about 430,000 distinct CDR3 sequences, around 17% being singletons. The CDR3 contains 16 residues. Germline V lookup: CDR1 LGHNA, CDR2 YSLEER. Trimming removed 2 bases from V and 4 bases from J; junction bases left unmatched: 9. Notes on the study in general: CD4+ bias marked clones expanding day 15 to 37, unlike balanced contracting clones.

Sequenced material: PBMCs or a T cell subset sorted from them (not recorded which). The chain uses TRBV4-3 and TRBJ2-3; 7 bases fit TRBD2. The clonotype comes from a man between 18 and 35 years old who had mild COVID-19 (a few samples of this study predate the infection). Cell type and time point are not known. CDR3 DNA: TGCGCCAGCAGCCAATACTCCGGGACTACCCCAGATACGCAGTATTTT. It specifies CASSQYSGTTPDTQYF.